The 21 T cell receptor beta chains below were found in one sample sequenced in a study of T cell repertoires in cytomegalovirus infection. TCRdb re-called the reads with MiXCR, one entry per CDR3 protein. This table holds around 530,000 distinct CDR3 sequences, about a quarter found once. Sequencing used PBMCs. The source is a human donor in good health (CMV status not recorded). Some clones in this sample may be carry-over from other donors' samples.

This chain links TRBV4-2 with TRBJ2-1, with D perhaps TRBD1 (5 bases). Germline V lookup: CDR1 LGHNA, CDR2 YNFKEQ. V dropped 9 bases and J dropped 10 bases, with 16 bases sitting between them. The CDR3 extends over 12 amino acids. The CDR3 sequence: CASRGGPREQFF. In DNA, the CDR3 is TGTGCCAGTAGGGGCGGTCCCAGGGAGCAGTTCTTC.

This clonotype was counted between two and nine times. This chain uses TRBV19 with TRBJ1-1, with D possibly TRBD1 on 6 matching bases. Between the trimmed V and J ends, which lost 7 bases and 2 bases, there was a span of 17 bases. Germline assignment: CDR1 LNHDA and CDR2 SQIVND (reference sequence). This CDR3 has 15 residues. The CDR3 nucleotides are TGTGCCAGTAAGTGGGAAACAGGGACAAACACTGAAGCTTTCTTT. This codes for CASKWETGTNTEAFF.

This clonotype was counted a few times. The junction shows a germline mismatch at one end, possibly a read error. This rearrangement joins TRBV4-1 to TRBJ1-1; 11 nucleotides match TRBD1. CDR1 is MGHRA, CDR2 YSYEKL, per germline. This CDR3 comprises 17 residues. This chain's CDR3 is CASSQARTGGMGTEAFF. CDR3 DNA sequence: TGTGCCAGCAGCCAAGCGAGGACAGGGGGCATGGGGACTGAAGCTTTCTTT.

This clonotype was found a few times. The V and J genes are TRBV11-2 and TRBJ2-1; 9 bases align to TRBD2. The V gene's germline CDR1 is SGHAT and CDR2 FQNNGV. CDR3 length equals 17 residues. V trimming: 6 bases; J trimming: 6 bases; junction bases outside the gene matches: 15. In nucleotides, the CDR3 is TGTGCCAGCAGATCTCTGGCGGGAGGGCCGTTGATCAATGAGCAGTTCTTC. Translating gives CASRSLAGGPLINEQFF.

Here the CDR3 DNA reads TGTGCCTGGTGGGGGGCAGATACGCAGTATTTT. Its protein product is CAWWGADTQYF. The V gene is TRBV30, the J gene TRBJ2-3; tentatively, D is TRBD2 (6 bases). Germline loops: CDR1 GTSNPN, CDR2 SVGIG (reference sequence). V lost 5 bases to trimming and J lost 4 bases, with 7 bases between them. The CDR3 contains 11 residues.

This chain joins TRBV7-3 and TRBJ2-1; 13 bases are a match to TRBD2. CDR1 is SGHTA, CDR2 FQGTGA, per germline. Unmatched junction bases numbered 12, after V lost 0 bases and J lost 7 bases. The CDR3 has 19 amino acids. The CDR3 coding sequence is TGTGCCAGCAGCTTAACTGGTAGGGGACTAGCGGGACTTTGGAATGAGCAGTTCTTC. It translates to CASSLTGRGLAGLWNEQFF.

The CDR3 region has the DNA TGTGCCAGCAGCGTAGGCTCTGGGCAGACTCCCTACAATGAGCAGTTCTTC. It yields the protein CASSVGSGQTPYNEQFF. The genes are TRBV9 and TRBJ2-1; D not certain. This CDR3 region has 17 residues. V was cut by 0 bases and J by 2 bases, with 15 bases left in between. The V gene's germline CDR1 is SGDLS and CDR2 YYNGEE. The whole variable domain, remainder taken from reference TRBV9 and TRBJ2-1, is DSGVTQTPKHLITATGQRVTLRCSPRSGDLSVYWYQQSLDQGLQFLIQYYNGEERAKGNILERFSAQQFPDLHSELNLSSLELGDSALYFCASSVGSGQTPYNEQFFGPGTRLTVL.

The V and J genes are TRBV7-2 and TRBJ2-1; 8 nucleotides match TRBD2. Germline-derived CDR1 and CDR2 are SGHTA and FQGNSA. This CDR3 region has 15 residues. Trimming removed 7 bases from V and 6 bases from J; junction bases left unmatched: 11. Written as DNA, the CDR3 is TGTGCCAGCACCCTAGGGGCTAGCGGGTCCAATGAGCAGTTCTTC. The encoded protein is CASTLGASGSNEQFF.

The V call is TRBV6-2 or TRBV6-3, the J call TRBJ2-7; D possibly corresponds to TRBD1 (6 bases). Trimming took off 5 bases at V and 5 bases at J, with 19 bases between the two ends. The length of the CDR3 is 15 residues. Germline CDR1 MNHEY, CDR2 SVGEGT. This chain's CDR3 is CASSRRGENRDEQYF. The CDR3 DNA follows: TGTGCCAGCAGTCGCCGGGGCGAAAACAGGGACGAGCAGTACTTC.

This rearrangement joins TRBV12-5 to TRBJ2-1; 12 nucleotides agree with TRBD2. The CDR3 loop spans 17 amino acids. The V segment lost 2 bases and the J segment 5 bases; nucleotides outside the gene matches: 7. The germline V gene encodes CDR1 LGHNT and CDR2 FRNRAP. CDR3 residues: CASGLLTLAGGDNEQFF. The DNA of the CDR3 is TGTGCTAGTGGTTTGCTCACCCTAGCGGGGGGGGACAATGAGCAGTTCTTC.

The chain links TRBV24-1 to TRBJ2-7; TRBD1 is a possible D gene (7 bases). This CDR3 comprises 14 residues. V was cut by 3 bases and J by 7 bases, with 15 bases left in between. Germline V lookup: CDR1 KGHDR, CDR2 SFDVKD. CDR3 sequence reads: CATSDPDRAGEQYF. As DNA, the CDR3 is TGTGCCACCAGTGATCCCGACAGGGCGGGGGAGCAGTACTTC.

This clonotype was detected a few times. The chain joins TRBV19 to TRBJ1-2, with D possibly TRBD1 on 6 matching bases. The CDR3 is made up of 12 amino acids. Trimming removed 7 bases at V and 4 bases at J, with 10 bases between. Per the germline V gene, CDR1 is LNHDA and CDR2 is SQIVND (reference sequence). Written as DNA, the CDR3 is TGTGCCAGTACAGAACAGGGCTATGGCTACACCTTC. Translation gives CASTEQGYGYTF. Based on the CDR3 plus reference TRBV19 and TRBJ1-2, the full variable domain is DGGITQSPKYLFRKEGQNVTLSCEQNLNHDAMYWYRQDPGQGLRLIYYSQIVNDFQKGDIAEGYSVSREKKESFPLTVTSAQKNPTAFYLCASTEQGYGYTFGSGTRLTVV.

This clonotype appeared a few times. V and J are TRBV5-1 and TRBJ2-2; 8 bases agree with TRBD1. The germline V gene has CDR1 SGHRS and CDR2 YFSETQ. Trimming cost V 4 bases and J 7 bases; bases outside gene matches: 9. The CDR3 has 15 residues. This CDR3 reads CASSPGQGFGGELFF. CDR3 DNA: TGCGCCAGCAGCCCCGGACAGGGATTCGGCGGGGAGCTGTTTTTT.

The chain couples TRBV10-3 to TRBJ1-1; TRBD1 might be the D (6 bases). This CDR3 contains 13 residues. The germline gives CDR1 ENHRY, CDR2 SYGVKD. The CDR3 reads CGATGLRHTEAFF. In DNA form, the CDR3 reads TGTGGGGCGACAGGTCTTCGGCACACTGAAGCTTTCTTT.

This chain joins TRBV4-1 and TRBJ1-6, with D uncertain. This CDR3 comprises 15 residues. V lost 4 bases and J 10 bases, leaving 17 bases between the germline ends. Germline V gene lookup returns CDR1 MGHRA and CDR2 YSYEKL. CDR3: CASSPSGTPGSPLHF. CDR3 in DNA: TGCGCCAGCAGCCCCTCGGGAACCCCCGGATCACCCCTCCACTTT.

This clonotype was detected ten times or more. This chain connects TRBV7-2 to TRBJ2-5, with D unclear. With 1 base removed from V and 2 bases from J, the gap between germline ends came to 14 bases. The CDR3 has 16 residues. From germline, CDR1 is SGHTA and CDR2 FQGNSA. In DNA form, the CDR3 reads TGTGCCAGCAGCTTAGGTTGGCAGGTTATTCAAGAGACCCAGTACTTC. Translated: CASSLGWQVIQETQYF.

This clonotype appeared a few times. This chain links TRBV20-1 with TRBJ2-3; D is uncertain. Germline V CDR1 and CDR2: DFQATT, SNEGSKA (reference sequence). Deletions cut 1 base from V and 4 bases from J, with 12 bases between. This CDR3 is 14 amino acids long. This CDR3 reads CSARGIGSPDTQYF. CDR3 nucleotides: TGCAGTGCTAGAGGAATAGGGTCCCCAGATACGCAGTATTTT.

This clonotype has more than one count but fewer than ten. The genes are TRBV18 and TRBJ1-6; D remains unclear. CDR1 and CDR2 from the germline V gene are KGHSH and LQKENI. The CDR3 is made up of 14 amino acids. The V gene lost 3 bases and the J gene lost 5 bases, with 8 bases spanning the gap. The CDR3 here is CASSPDGNNSPLHF. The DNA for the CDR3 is TGTGCCAGCTCACCCGACGGGAATAATTCACCCCTCCACTTT.

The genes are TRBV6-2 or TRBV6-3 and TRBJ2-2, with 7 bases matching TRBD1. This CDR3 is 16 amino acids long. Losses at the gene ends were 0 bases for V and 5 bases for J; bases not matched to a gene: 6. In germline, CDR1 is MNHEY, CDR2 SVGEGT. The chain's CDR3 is CASSYSVTGLTGELFF. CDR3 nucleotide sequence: TGTGCCAGCAGTTACTCGGTGACAGGGCTAACCGGGGAGCTGTTTTTT.

The CDR3 bases are TGCAGTGCTCGGGGTGCTACCGATGAAAAACTGTTTTTT. Its translation is CSARGATDEKLFF. This chain joins TRBV20-1 and TRBJ1-4; D call uncertain. The CDR3 runs 13 residues. Germline V gene data show CDR1 as DFQATT and CDR2 as SNEGSKA (reference sequence). V was cut by 5 bases and J by 6 bases, with 13 bases left in between.

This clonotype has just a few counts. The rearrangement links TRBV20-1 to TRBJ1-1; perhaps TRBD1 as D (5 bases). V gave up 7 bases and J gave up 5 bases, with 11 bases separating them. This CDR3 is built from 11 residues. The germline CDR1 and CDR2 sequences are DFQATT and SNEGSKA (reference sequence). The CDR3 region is CSDQGRTEAFF. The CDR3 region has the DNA TGCAGTGATCAGGGAAGGACTGAAGCTTTCTTT.